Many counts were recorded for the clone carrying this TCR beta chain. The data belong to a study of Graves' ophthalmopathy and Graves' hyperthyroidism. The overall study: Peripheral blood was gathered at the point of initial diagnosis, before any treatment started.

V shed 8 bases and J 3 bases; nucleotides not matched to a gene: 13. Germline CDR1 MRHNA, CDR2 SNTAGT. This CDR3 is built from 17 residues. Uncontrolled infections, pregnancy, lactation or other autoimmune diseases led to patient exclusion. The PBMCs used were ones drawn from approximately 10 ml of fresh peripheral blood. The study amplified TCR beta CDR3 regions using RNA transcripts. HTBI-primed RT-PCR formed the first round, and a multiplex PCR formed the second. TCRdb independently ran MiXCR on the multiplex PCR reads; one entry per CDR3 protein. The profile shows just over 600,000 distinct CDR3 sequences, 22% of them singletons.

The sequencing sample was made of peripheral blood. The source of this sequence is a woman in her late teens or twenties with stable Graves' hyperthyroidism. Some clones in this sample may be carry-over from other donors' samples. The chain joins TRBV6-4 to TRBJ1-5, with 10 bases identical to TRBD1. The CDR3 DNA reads TGTGCCAGCCGAAGGACAGGGGGTTTTATGCCCAATCAGCCCCAGCATTTT. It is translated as CASRRTGGFMPNQPQHF.